A selection of T cell receptor beta chains follows, all from one sample in a study of shared clonotypes between healthy human individuals. This table comes from immunoSEQ multiplex PCR, and its TCRdb copy is limited to in-frame clones, with some not included. The sample holds 2.3 million or so clones, 90% to 95% seen once. Specimen: naive CD4+ T cells from PBMCs. These receptors were collected from a man aged 18 to 35 in good health. Some clones in this sample may be carry-over from other donors' samples. Each CDR3 is given with its conserved first and last residue. The D gene is left open where the match is weak. Clone size is given for some rows only: seen once, a few or many times, or a class if the clone is expanded.

clone_size: few
j_call: TRBJ1-2
v_call: TRBV14
d_call: .
cdr3_nt: TGTGCCAGCAGCCCAGGGGACTATGGCTACACCTTC
cdr3_aa: CASSPGDYGYTF

clone_size: .
j_call: TRBJ1-4
v_call: TRBV28
d_call: TRBD1
cdr3_nt: TGTGCCAGCCAACGAGGGGGCTCAGGTGAAAAACTGTTTTTT
cdr3_aa: CASQRGGSGEKLFF

clone_size: once
j_call: TRBJ2-2
v_call: TRBV18
d_call: TRBD1
cdr3_nt: TGTGCCAGCTCTCCAGGACAGGGTTGGTCCGGGGAGCTGTTTTTT
cdr3_aa: CASSPGQGWSGELFF

clone_size: .
j_call: TRBJ2-5
v_call: TRBV6-5
d_call: .
cdr3_nt: TGTGCCAGCAGCCCTCTATTCGTTTCTGTCGAGACCCAGTACTTC
cdr3_aa: CASSPLFVSVETQYF

clone_size: .
j_call: TRBJ1-5
v_call: TRBV6-5
d_call: .
cdr3_nt: TGTGCCAGCAGACAGACAGGCAATCAGCCCCAGCATTTT
cdr3_aa: CASRQTGNQPQHF

clone_size: .
j_call: TRBJ2-1
v_call: TRBV28
d_call: .
cdr3_nt: TGTGCCAGCAGTTTATATTGGCCTTTGGAGGGCCAGACTTACAATGAGCAGTTCTTC
cdr3_aa: CASSLYWPLEGQTYNEQFF

clone_size: .
j_call: TRBJ1-1
v_call: TRBV5-1
d_call: .
cdr3_nt: TGCGCCAGCAGCTTGCAGGGATCGAACACTGAAGCTTTCTTT
cdr3_aa: CASSLQGSNTEAFF

clone_size: .
j_call: TRBJ2-7
v_call: TRBV29-1
d_call: .
cdr3_nt: TGCAGCGGTGGTGGCAGTACCTACGAGCAGTACTTC
cdr3_aa: CSGGGSTYEQYF

clone_size: .
j_call: TRBJ2-1
v_call: TRBV5-1
d_call: TRBD2
cdr3_nt: TGCGCCAGCAGCTTGTCCCCAAACGGACTAGAGGGCAATGAGCAGTTCTTC
cdr3_aa: CASSLSPNGLEGNEQFF

clone_size: .
j_call: TRBJ2-7
v_call: TRBV18
d_call: .
cdr3_nt: TGTGCCAGCTCACCAAATGGGGGGTCCTACGAGCAGTACTTC
cdr3_aa: CASSPNGGSYEQYF

clone_size: .
j_call: TRBJ1-3
v_call: TRBV25-1
d_call: .
cdr3_nt: TGTGCCAGCAGTGAACGGGACCTCTCTGGAAACACCATATATTTT
cdr3_aa: CASSERDLSGNTIYF

clone_size: .
j_call: TRBJ2-5
v_call: TRBV6-1
d_call: .
cdr3_nt: TGTGCCAGCAGTGTACTAGGAATACATCAAGAGACCCAGTACTTC
cdr3_aa: CASSVLGIHQETQYF

clone_size: .
j_call: TRBJ1-4
v_call: TRBV5-1
d_call: TRBD1
cdr3_nt: TGCGCCAGCAGCACCGGACAGGGAGCTAATGAAAAACTGTTTTTT
cdr3_aa: CASSTGQGANEKLFF

clone_size: .
j_call: TRBJ2-6
v_call: TRBV5-1
d_call: TRBD1
cdr3_nt: TGCGCCAGCAGCTTTCCGGGACAGGCCAATAACGTCCTGACTTTC
cdr3_aa: CASSFPGQANNVLTF

clone_size: once
j_call: TRBJ2-7
v_call: TRBV5-1
d_call: TRBD1
cdr3_nt: TGCGCCAGCAGCACAACCGGGACAGGGGACGAGCAGTACTTC
cdr3_aa: CASSTTGTGDEQYF

clone_size: .
j_call: TRBJ1-5
v_call: TRBV19
d_call: .
cdr3_nt: TGTGCCAGTAGTCCCCTCGGGACACCGGCCCAGCATTTT
cdr3_aa: CASSPLGTPAQHF

clone_size: .
j_call: TRBJ2-7
v_call: TRBV4-1
d_call: TRBD2
cdr3_nt: TGCGCCAGCAGCCAAGTTCTAGCGGGAGCGTGGGAGCAGTACTTC
cdr3_aa: CASSQVLAGAWEQYF